The 29 T cell receptor beta chains listed next were all sequenced from one sample in a study of neurological immune-mediated disorders (dated by TCRdb to the late 2010s). Library prep was done by 5' RACE. TCRdb shows the sequencer as Illumina HiSeq 2500. TCRdb reprocessing: public reads trimmed at Q25 with fastp, clones called with MiXCR, in-frame beta chains kept. CDR3 protein sequences are deduplicated, and each keeps its most common genes and DNA. In this sample the table shows approximately 82,000 distinct CDR3 sequences, roughly an eighth of which occur a single time. The ten biggest clones cover approximately 7.5% of the sample. Sequences were obtained from PBMCs. Receptors originate from a woman between 45 and 60 years old in good health.

At least ten counts were recorded for this clonotype. The chain uses TRBV25-1 and TRBJ1-3, with D possibly TRBD1 on 5 matching bases. This CDR3 spans 15 amino acids. Trimming stripped 3 bases from V and 4 bases from J, with 13 bases between. Germline V gene lookup returns CDR1 MGHDK and CDR2 SYGVNS. CDR3 nucleotides: TGTGCCAGCAGTGACGACCGGGACGGAGGAAACACCATATATTTT. Its protein product is CASSDDRDGGNTIYF.

This clonotype was counted ten times or more. The gene calls are TRBV7-2 and TRBJ2-7, with D possibly TRBD2 on 7 matching bases. CDR1 and CDR2 from the germline V gene are SGHTA and FQGNSA. Trimming shortened V by 5 bases and J by 6 bases, and 14 bases separated the two germline ends. The CDR3 runs 13 residues. The CDR3 DNA reads as TGTGCCAGCAGCGTGACCGGGGGGCTCGAGCAGTACTTC. It yields the protein CASSVTGGLEQYF.

In this sample, this clonotype turned up a few times. The chain links TRBV5-1 to TRBJ2-7; D might be TRBD1 (6 bases). This CDR3 has 14 residues. Germline V CDR1 and CDR2: SGHRS, YFSETQ. V gave up 4 bases and J gave up 3 bases, with 14 bases separating them. CDR3 loop: CASSPPQQGYEQYF. DNA for the CDR3: TGCGCCAGCAGCCCCCCCCAACAGGGCTACGAGCAGTACTTC.

This clonotype was recorded at least ten times. CDR3 sequence: CASSRREGSYEQYF. In nucleotides, the CDR3 is TGTGCCAGCAGTCGACGGGAGGGGTCCTACGAGCAGTACTTC. This rearrangement joins TRBV7-2 to TRBJ2-7; 8 bases align to TRBD2. There are 14 residues in the CDR3. The V gene end was trimmed by 6 bases and the J gene end by 1 base; junction bases not matched to a gene: 5. The V gene's germline CDR1 is SGHTA and CDR2 FQGNSA.

The table lists this clonotype with many counts. The chain links TRBV11-2 to TRBJ2-7; TRBD2 might be the D (7 bases). V lost 1 base to trimming and J lost 5 bases, with 9 bases between them. Germline CDR1 SGHAT, CDR2 FQNNGV. The CDR3 runs to 13 residues. CDR3 in DNA: TGTGCCAGCAGCTTAGGGGGGGGCAACGAGCAGTACTTC. It yields the protein CASSLGGGNEQYF.

This clonotype was found many times. The genes are TRBV10-3 and TRBJ2-5; a possible D gene is TRBD2 (6 bases). The V end lost 10 bases, the J end lost 5 bases, and 11 bases lay between the germline ends. The CDR3 runs 11 residues. CDR1 and CDR2 (germline): ENHRY, SYGVKD. CDR3 DNA sequence: TGTGCCACAGGACGGGGGGAGACCCAGTACTTC. Translation: CATGRGETQYF.

This clonotype was picked up many times. The V and J genes are TRBV10-3 and TRBJ2-5; tentative D call: TRBD1 (7 bases). V was trimmed by 0 bases and J by 1 base, leaving 18 bases between them. Germline CDR1 reads ENHRY; CDR2 reads SYGVKD. The CDR3 contains 18 residues. This CDR3 reads CAISESPPTGTAQETQYF. CDR3 coding DNA: TGTGCCATCAGTGAGTCTCCGCCGACAGGGACTGCCCAAGAGACCCAGTACTTC.

This clonotype showed up many times. The CDR3 DNA follows: TGCGCCAGCAGCCCCCAGGCGGGAGGTATAGAGACCCAGTACTTC. Translated: CASSPQAGGIETQYF. The chain recombines TRBV5-1 with TRBJ2-5; the match to TRBD2 covers 8 bases. The CDR3 sequence is 15 residues long. Germline V gene sequence: CDR1 SGHRS, CDR2 YFSETQ. V was pared by 4 bases and J by 4 bases, with 9 bases of the junction left unmatched.

This clonotype was counted many times. The chain carries TRBV5-1 and TRBJ1-1, with D unresolved. CDR1 and CDR2 from the germline V gene are SGHRS and YFSETQ. CDR3 length equals 13 residues. V dropped 1 base and J dropped 1 base, with 5 bases sitting between them. The CDR3 protein is CASSLKRNTEAFF. CDR3 in DNA: TGCGCCAGCAGCTTGAAGAGGAACACTGAAGCTTTCTTT.

The rearrangement uses TRBV20-1 and TRBJ2-1; TRBD2 is a possible D gene (6 bases). V was cut by 5 bases and J by 7 bases, with 21 bases left in between. CDR1 is DFQATT and CDR2 is SNEGSKA in the germline V gene (reference sequence). This CDR3 region has 15 residues. The CDR3 nucleotides are TGCAGTGCTTCCGCCGGTCGGGAGTATGTAAATGAGCAGTTCTTC. Translating gives CSASAGREYVNEQFF.

This clonotype occurred many times. The chain recombines TRBV7-2 with TRBJ1-2, with D possibly TRBD1 on 5 matching bases. The germline gives CDR1 SGHTA, CDR2 FQGNSA. The CDR3 consists of 15 residues. Trimming took 2 bases from V and 8 from J, leaving 18 bases between them. The CDR3 sequence is CASSLLPGDPLGYTF. CDR3 coding DNA: TGTGCCAGCAGCTTATTGCCGGGGGACCCTTTGGGCTACACCTTC.

This clonotype was counted ten times or more. The chain joins TRBV5-1 to TRBJ2-5; 7 bases map to TRBD1. From germline, CDR1 is SGHRS and CDR2 YFSETQ. The CDR3 runs to 15 residues. Trimming at V came to 1 base and at J to 3 bases, leaving 6 bases not matched to a gene. The CDR3, as DNA: TGCGCCAGCAGCTTGAGACAGGGTCCCAAAGAGACCCAGTACTTC. Translation gives CASSLRQGPKETQYF.

This clonotype was seen more than once but under ten times. The genes are TRBV7-3 and TRBJ2-2; 7 bases align to TRBD1. Trimming took 5 bases from V and 5 from J; bases not matched to a gene: 5. CDR1 SGHTA and CDR2 FQGTGA come from the germline V gene. The CDR3 is made up of 14 amino acids. The CDR3 DNA reads as TGTGCCAGCAGCCGGGGACAGCAGACCGGGGAGCTGTTTTTT. This translates into CASSRGQQTGELFF.

Only a few counts were recorded for this clonotype. The chain joins TRBV29-1 to TRBJ2-1; 8 positions match TRBD1. J gave up 1 base and V 6 bases, and 5 bases lay outside the gene matches. The CDR3 sequence is 14 residues long. CDR1 and CDR2 from the germline V gene are SQVTM and ANQGSEA. CDR3 in amino acids: CSVGDRGSYNEQFF. CDR3 bases: TGCAGCGTAGGAGACAGGGGATCCTACAATGAGCAGTTCTTC.

This clonotype was seen at least ten times. The V gene is TRBV29-1, the J gene TRBJ2-5; possibly TRBD2 for D (7 bases). CDR1 is SQVTM, CDR2 ANQGSEA, per germline. Trimming shortened V by 7 bases and J by 1 base, and 19 bases separated the two germline ends. CDR3 size: 15 residues. Here the CDR3 reads CSGSGGAGLQETQYF. CDR3 DNA: TGCAGCGGGTCGGGGGGCGCGGGGCTCCAAGAGACCCAGTACTTC.

The sample holds many counts of this clonotype. The chain joins TRBV28 to TRBJ2-2; a weak D match, TRBD1 (5 bases). The V gene's germline CDR1 is MDHEN and CDR2 SYDVKM. The CDR3 is 15 amino acids. Trimming left V 0 bases short and J 4 bases short, with 9 bases between. The CDR3 spells CASSLWGRGTGELFF. The CDR3, as DNA: TGTGCCAGCAGTTTATGGGGTAGGGGCACCGGGGAGCTGTTTTTT. Filled out from reference TRBV28 and TRBJ2-2, the complete variable domain reads DVKVTQSSRYLVKRTGEKVFLECVQDMDHENMFWYRQDPGLGLRLIYFSYDVKMKEKGDIPEGYSVSREKKERFSLILESASTNQTSMYLCASSLWGRGTGELFFGEGSRLTVL.

This chain uses TRBV5-1 with TRBJ2-7; 9 bases match TRBD1. With 5 bases clipped from V and 1 base from J, the junction kept 4 bases outside the gene matches. Germline V gene lookup returns CDR1 SGHRS and CDR2 YFSETQ. The CDR3 spans 14 residues. This chain's CDR3 is CASRTQGASYEQYF. DNA for the CDR3: TGCGCCAGCAGAACACAGGGGGCTTCCTACGAGCAGTACTTC. Drawing the rest from reference TRBV5-1 and TRBJ2-7, the complete variable domain is KAGVTQTPRYLIKTRGQQVTLSCSPISGHRSVSWYQQTPGQGLQFLFEYFSETQRNKGNFPGRFSGRQFSNSRSEMNVSTLELGDSALYLCASRTQGASYEQYFGPGTRLTVT.

The sample holds many counts of this clonotype. The V call is TRBV28, the J call TRBJ2-2; D gene unclear. CDR1 MDHEN and CDR2 SYDVKM come from the germline V gene. The CDR3 has 13 residues. V lost 4 bases, J lost 4 bases, and 7 bases lay in between. CDR3 bases: TGTGCCAGCAGTTCGGCGTTCACCGGGGAGCTGTTTTTT. Protein product: CASSSAFTGELFF.

The sample holds many counts of this clonotype. V is TRBV14 and J is TRBJ2-1, with 12 positions matching TRBD2. CDR1 is SGHDN and CDR2 is FVKESK in the germline V gene. With V trimmed by 2 bases and J by 8 bases, 7 bases remained unmatched. The CDR3 totals 16 residues. The CDR3 protein is CASSQRFGLAGYEQFF. The CDR3 DNA follows: TGTGCCAGCAGCCAAAGATTCGGACTAGCGGGGTATGAGCAGTTCTTC. Combining the CDR3 with reference TRBV14 and TRBJ2-1 gives the whole variable domain EAGVTQFPSHSVIEKGQTVTLRCDPISGHDNLYWYRRVMGKEIKFLLHFVKESKQDESGMPNNRFLAERTGGTYSTLKVQPAELEDSGVYFCASSQRFGLAGYEQFFGPGTRLTVL.

The rearrangement uses TRBV15 and TRBJ2-3, with TRBD2 matching 13 bases. The CDR3 runs 17 residues. V was pared by 3 bases and J by 2 bases, with 5 bases of the junction left unmatched. Germline V gene lookup returns CDR1 LNHNV and CDR2 YYDKDF (reference sequence). The DNA for the CDR3 is TGTGCCACCAGCAGCTCGGGACTAGCGGGATCCACAGATACGCAGTATTTT. Protein sequence: CATSSSGLAGSTDTQYF.

This clonotype was observed many times. This sequence joins TRBV5-1 and TRBJ1-5; possibly TRBD1 for D (5 bases). The germline CDR1 and CDR2 sequences are SGHRS and YFSETQ. Trimming took 0 bases from V and 7 from J, leaving 11 bases between them. The CDR3 contains 14 residues. CDR3 nucleotides: TGCGCCAGCAGCTTGGCAGGGACGGAGCAGCCCCAGCATTTT. Encoded protein: CASSLAGTEQPQHF.

This clonotype was recorded many times. The chain has TRBV6-1 and TRBJ1-1, with D perhaps matching TRBD1 (6 bases). In germline, CDR1 is MNHNS, CDR2 SASEGT. The germline V and J ends were trimmed by 8 bases and 2 bases, with 15 bases remaining between them. This CDR3 has 14 residues. The CDR3 sequence: CASQVGHINTEAFF. CDR3 in DNA: TGTGCCAGCCAAGTGGGACATATTAACACTGAAGCTTTCTTT.

This clonotype was observed at least ten times. This chain uses TRBV28 with TRBJ2-3, with unresolved D. The CDR3 consists of 16 residues. V was shortened by 3 bases and J by 0 bases, with 13 bases between the two germline ends. Germline-derived CDR1 and CDR2 are MDHEN and SYDVKM. The CDR3 DNA reads TGTGCCAGCAGTTTTCCTCACACAACTAGCACAGATACGCAGTATTTT. As protein: CASSFPHTTSTDTQYF. The full variable domain, rest sourced from reference TRBV28 and TRBJ2-3, is DVKVTQSSRYLVKRTGEKVFLECVQDMDHENMFWYRQDPGLGLRLIYFSYDVKMKEKGDIPEGYSVSREKKERFSLILESASTNQTSMYLCASSFPHTTSTDTQYFGPGTRLTVL.

The rearrangement joins TRBV5-1 to TRBJ2-2, with 8 bases that match TRBD2. This CDR3 has 19 residues. CDR1 is SGHRS and CDR2 is YFSETQ in the germline V gene. V lost 0 bases to trimming and J lost 3 bases; unmatched junction nucleotides: 13. CDR3 in DNA: TGCGCCAGCAGCTTGGGCGCGCAAGTTACTAGCGGAGACACCGGGGAGCTGTTTTTT. Amino acids: CASSLGAQVTSGDTGELFF.

The sample holds many counts of this clonotype. The chain links TRBV5-1 to TRBJ2-3; D is unresolved. This CDR3 region has 15 residues. Germline CDR1 and CDR2: SGHRS and YFSETQ. V lost 4 bases, J lost 1 base, and 13 bases lay in between. CDR3: CASSPSPGRTDTQYF. The CDR3 DNA follows: TGCGCCAGCAGCCCTTCCCCGGGTCGCACAGATACGCAGTATTTT.

This clonotype was found many times. The chain joins TRBV28 to TRBJ1-2, with TRBD1 matching 10 bases. The CDR3 runs 16 residues. Per germline, CDR1 MDHEN and CDR2 SYDVKM. The J segment lost 3 bases and the V segment lost 3 bases, leaving 7 bases of the junction unmatched. CDR3 region: CASSFTGQGVDYGYTF. CDR3 bases: TGTGCCAGCAGTTTTACCGGACAGGGGGTTGACTATGGCTACACCTTC.

This clonotype has ten or more counts. One end of the junction is discordant with germline, which a read error may explain. The V gene is TRBV9, the J gene TRBJ2-1; D ambiguous. The CDR3 is made up of 15 amino acids. Germline CDR1 is SGDLS and CDR2 is YYNGEE. CDR3 coding DNA: TGTGTCAGCAGCGTAGATTCGGGTTCGTGGAGTGAGCAGTTCTTC. It specifies CVSSVDSGSWSEQFF.

The table lists this clonotype with many counts. The chain recombines TRBV7-6 with TRBJ1-1, with D unresolved. V lost 5 bases to trimming and J lost 0 bases, with 10 bases between them. The CDR3 consists of 14 residues. Germline CDR1 SGHVS, CDR2 FNYEAQ. The CDR3 loop is CASSETILNTEAFF. For the CDR3, the DNA is TGTGCCAGCAGCGAGACCATCCTGAACACTGAAGCTTTCTTT.

The table lists this clonotype with many counts. This chain uses TRBV12-3 or TRBV12-4 with TRBJ1-1, with D unclear. The CDR3 length is 12 residues. The ends were cut back, 5 bases at V and 2 bases at J, with 6 bases in the middle. The chain's CDR3 is CASSIQNTEAFF. In nucleotides, the CDR3 is TGTGCCAGCAGTATCCAAAACACTGAAGCTTTCTTT.